This T cell receptor (beta chain) was recorded in a study of OX40 agonist ivuxolimab in advanced cancers. Study overall: Participants, roughly 80% male, averaged approximately 56 years of age, ranging from roughly 23 to 80.

Study results and limitations: Among the lowest peripheral clonal expansion occurred in 0.1-3.0 mg/kg partial responders.

Trimming took 6 bases from V and 5 from J; bases not matched to a gene: 5. The CDR3 is 14 amino acids. Germline V CDR1 and CDR2: MNHNS, SASEGT. As to this clone: Its antigen is undetermined.

TCRdb's table, derived via immunoSEQ multiplex PCR, lists solely in-frame clones and lacks some. The sample gives 85,000 to 100,000 clones, more than 85% of which show up once; around 0.28% is in the top ten. This clonotype was sampled from an adult with an advanced solid tumor such as melanoma, head and neck, liver or kidney cancer. This chain joins TRBV6-1 and TRBJ1-3; 9 bases line up with TRBD1. The source was CD4+ or CD8+ T cells sorted from blood, collected in a trial of the OX40 agonist ivuxolimab. CDR3 region: CASSPGQGRNTIYF. The CDR3 DNA reads as TGTGCCAGCAGCCCGGGACAGGGTAGAAACACCATATATTTT.